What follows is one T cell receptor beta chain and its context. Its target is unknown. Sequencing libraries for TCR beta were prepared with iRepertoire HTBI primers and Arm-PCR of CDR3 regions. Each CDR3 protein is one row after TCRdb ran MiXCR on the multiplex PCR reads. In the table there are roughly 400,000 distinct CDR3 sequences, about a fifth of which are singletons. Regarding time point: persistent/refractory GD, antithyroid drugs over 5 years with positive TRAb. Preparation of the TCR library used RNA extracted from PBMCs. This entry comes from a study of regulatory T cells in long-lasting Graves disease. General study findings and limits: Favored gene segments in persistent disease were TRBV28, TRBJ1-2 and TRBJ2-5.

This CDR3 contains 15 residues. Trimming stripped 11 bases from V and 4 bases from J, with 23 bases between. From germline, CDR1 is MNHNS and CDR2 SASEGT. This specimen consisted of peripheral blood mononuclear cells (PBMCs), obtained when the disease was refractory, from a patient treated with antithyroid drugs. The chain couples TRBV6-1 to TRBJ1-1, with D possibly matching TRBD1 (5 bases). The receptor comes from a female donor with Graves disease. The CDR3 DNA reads TGTGCCGCCGGTTCACGGGGGGAATCAATCACTGAAGCTTTCTTT. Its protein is CAAGSRGESITEAFF.